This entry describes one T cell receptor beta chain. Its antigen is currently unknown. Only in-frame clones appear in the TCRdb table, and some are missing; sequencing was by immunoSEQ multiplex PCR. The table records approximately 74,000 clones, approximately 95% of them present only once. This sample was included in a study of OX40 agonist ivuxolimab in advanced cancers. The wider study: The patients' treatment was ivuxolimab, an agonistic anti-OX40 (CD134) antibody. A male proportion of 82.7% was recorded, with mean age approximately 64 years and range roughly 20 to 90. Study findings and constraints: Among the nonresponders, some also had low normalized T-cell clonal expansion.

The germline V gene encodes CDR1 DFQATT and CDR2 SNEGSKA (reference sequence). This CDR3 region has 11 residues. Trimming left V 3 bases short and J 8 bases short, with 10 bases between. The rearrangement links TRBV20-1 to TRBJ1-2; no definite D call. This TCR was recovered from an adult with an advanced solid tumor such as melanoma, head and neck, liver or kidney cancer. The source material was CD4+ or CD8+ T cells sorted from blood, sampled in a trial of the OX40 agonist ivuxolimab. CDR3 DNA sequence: TGCAGTGCTAGTTTACCCACGGGCTACACCTTC. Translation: CSASLPTGYTF.